Below, 3 T cell receptor beta chains from the same sample are listed, as sequenced in a study of cytotoxic CD8 clonotypes in ibrutinib-treated CLL (dated by TCRdb to about 2021). Libraries came from the immunoSEQ multiplex PCR assay. TCRdb provides this immuneACCESS table in a form limited to in-frame rearrangements. Some clones are lacking; in checked studies, under half of them reflect an unresolved V gene, and why the rest are absent is not known. In this sample the table shows 110,000 to 150,000 clones, more than 75% of which occur a single time. The ten largest account for around 4.9% of the sample. The time point label on this specimen signifies: roughly 2 years on ibrutinib. Sequenced material: PBMCs, taken after 24 months of ibrutinib treatment. The receptors originated from a human donor with chronic lymphocytic leukemia.

The genes are TRBV5-1 and TRBJ2-5, with 7 nucleotides matching TRBD2. Germline V CDR1 and CDR2: SGHRS, YFSETQ. The trim removed 0 bases at V and 1 base at J, leaving 6 bases unmatched. The length of the CDR3 is 16 residues. CDR3 loop: CASSLAGASGQETQYF. The CDR3 coding sequence is TGCGCCAGCAGCTTGGCCGGGGCTAGCGGCCAAGAGACCCAGTACTTC.

The chain links TRBV7-7 to TRBJ2-5, with 10 bases that match TRBD1. The DNA end lines up better with TRBJ2-7; the J call may be wrong. Per the germline V gene, CDR1 is SSHAT and CDR2 is FNYEAQ (reference sequence). The CDR3 extends over 15 amino acids. Written as DNA, the CDR3 is TGTGCCAGCAGCCCCGGACAGGGGGTCGGCTACGAGCAGTACTTC. Protein: CASSPGQGVGYEQYF.

This clone has only one observation. V and J are TRBV30 and TRBJ1-1; 9 nucleotides align to TRBD1. Germline V gene data show CDR1 as GTSNPN and CDR2 as SVGIG (reference sequence). This CDR3 contains 12 residues. V was pared by 8 bases and J by 11 bases, with 12 bases of the junction left unmatched. CDR3 in amino acids: CARRPGTGRAFF. In nucleotides, the CDR3 is TGTGCCCGGCGCCCCGGGACAGGGAGGGCTTTCTTT. The full variable domain, its missing parts supplied by reference TRBV30 and TRBJ1-1, is SQTIHQWPATLVQPVGSPLSLECTVEGTSNPNLYWYRQAAGRGLQLLFYSVGIGQISSEVPQNLSASRPQDRQFILSSKKLLLSDSGFYLCARRPGTGRAFFGQGTRLTVV.